This T cell receptor beta chain was documented in a study of blood T cell repertoires in COVID-19. The CDR3 spans 15 residues. Germline lookup yields CDR1 MNHEY and CDR2 SVGEGT. With 0 bases removed from V and 7 bases from J, the gap between germline ends came to 13 bases. Profiling relied on immunoSEQ multiplex PCR, and the TCRdb table lists in-frame clones only, not all of them. Counted here are about 51,000 clones, nearly 90% occurring once; the ten biggest clones make up around 2.7%. This clone was detected only a few times. The V call is TRBV6-2 or TRBV6-3, the J call TRBJ1-5, with D unresolved. The TCR was taken from a man aged 45-60 years with active COVID-19. Sequenced input: peripheral blood. For the CDR3, the DNA is TGTGCCAGCAGTTACTCGGTAACTCCGGGGCAGCCCCAGCATTTT. Translated: CASSYSVTPGQPQHF.